The sequence of this T cell receptor (beta chain) was determined in a study of OX40 agonist ivuxolimab in advanced cancers. As for the study in general: Hepatocellular carcinoma, melanoma, renal cell or head and neck cancer was diagnosed in the dose-escalation patients. Three partial responders included one hepatocellular carcinoma patient and two cutaneous melanoma patients.

Profiling relied on immunoSEQ multiplex PCR, and the TCRdb table lists in-frame clones only, not all of them. Of approximately 47,000 clones listed, about 90% are singletons. Autoimmune disease history or systemic immunosuppression was exclusionary. This clone was observed once. The CDR3 consists of 14 residues. The V gene's germline CDR1 is SEHNR and CDR2 FQNEAQ (reference sequence). Trimming pared 0 bases from V and 4 bases from J, leaving 7 bases between. V is TRBV7-9 and J is TRBJ2-1; maybe TRBD2 (6 bases). The sequenced sample was CD4+ or CD8+ T cells sorted from blood, obtained in a trial of the OX40 agonist ivuxolimab. The clonotype originates from an adult with an advanced solid tumor such as melanoma, head and neck, liver or kidney cancer. In DNA, the CDR3 is TGTGCCAGCAGCTTAGCACTAGCTTACAATGAGCAGTTCTTC. Translating it yields CASSLALAYNEQFF.